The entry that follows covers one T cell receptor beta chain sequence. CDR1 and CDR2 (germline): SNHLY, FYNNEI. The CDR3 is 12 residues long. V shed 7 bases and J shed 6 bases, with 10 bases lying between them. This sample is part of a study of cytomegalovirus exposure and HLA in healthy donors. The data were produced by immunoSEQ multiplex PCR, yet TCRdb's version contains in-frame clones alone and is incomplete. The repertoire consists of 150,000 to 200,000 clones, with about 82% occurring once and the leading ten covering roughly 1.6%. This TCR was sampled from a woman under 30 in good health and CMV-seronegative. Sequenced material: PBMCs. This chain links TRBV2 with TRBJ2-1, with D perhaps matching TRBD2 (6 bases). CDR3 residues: CASTGGSNEQFF. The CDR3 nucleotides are TGTGCCAGCACCGGGGGTTCCAATGAGCAGTTCTTC.